The rows below give T cell receptor beta chains drawn from one sample of a study of T-cell reconstitution after alpha-beta-depleted transplantation in children. TCRdb re-called the PCR reads with MiXCR, one entry per CDR3 protein. The sample has around 370,000 distinct CDR3 sequences; under 13% are singletons. Sequencing was performed on PBMCs from the stem cell graft donor, taken from the stem cell graft. The receptors were sampled from a human donor who donated a stem cell graft to a child with acute lymphoblastic leukemia. Both conserved end residues are part of each CDR3. A D gene is named only where the DNA matches it firmly. The size of a clone is reported for some rows only, either as once, few or many, or as a class for expanded clones.

cdr3_aa cdr3_nt v_call d_call clone_size j_call
CSARRQGAAYEQYF TGCAGTGCGCGAAGACAGGGGGCGGCCTACGAGCAGTACTTC TRBV20-1 TRBD1 - TRBJ2-7
CASSYGGAGNQPQHF TGTGCCAGCAGCTATGGGGGCGCCGGGAATCAGCCCCAGCATTTT TRBV7-9 - few TRBJ1-5
CASSPRQGFSGNTIYF TGTGCCAGCTCACCAAGACAGGGATTCTCTGGAAACACCATATATTTT TRBV18 TRBD1 few TRBJ1-3
CSVGTGQNQPQHF TGCAGCGTTGGGACAGGGCAGAATCAGCCCCAGCATTTT TRBV29-1 TRBD1 - TRBJ1-5
CASSLDLRSSGIYEQYF TGCGCCAGCAGCTTGGATCTACGGTCTAGCGGGATCTACGAGCAGTACTTC TRBV5-1 TRBD2 few TRBJ2-7
CASSQEYSGSYNEQFF TGTGCCAGCAGCCAAGAGTACAGCGGATCCTACAATGAGCAGTTCTTC TRBV4-2 - - TRBJ2-1
CASSLWAGEQETQYF TGCGCCAGCAGCTTGTGGGCGGGAGAGCAAGAGACCCAGTACTTC TRBV5-1 TRBD2 - TRBJ2-5
CASSQDQSLGGWLAGSYEQYF TGTGCCAGCAGCCAAGATCAATCTTTGGGAGGGTGGCTAGCGGGGTCCTACGAGCAGTACTTC TRBV4-2 TRBD2 few TRBJ2-7
CSVDRGQGETQYF TGCAGCGTTGACAGGGGGCAGGGCGAGACCCAGTACTTC TRBV29-1 TRBD1 many TRBJ2-5
CASRSVVGELFF TGTGCCAGCAGGTCCGTTGTCGGGGAGCTGTTTTTT TRBV6-5 - - TRBJ2-2
CASSLNGGELFF TGTGCCAGCAGCTTAAATGGAGGGGAGCTGTTTTTT TRBV11-3 - few TRBJ2-2